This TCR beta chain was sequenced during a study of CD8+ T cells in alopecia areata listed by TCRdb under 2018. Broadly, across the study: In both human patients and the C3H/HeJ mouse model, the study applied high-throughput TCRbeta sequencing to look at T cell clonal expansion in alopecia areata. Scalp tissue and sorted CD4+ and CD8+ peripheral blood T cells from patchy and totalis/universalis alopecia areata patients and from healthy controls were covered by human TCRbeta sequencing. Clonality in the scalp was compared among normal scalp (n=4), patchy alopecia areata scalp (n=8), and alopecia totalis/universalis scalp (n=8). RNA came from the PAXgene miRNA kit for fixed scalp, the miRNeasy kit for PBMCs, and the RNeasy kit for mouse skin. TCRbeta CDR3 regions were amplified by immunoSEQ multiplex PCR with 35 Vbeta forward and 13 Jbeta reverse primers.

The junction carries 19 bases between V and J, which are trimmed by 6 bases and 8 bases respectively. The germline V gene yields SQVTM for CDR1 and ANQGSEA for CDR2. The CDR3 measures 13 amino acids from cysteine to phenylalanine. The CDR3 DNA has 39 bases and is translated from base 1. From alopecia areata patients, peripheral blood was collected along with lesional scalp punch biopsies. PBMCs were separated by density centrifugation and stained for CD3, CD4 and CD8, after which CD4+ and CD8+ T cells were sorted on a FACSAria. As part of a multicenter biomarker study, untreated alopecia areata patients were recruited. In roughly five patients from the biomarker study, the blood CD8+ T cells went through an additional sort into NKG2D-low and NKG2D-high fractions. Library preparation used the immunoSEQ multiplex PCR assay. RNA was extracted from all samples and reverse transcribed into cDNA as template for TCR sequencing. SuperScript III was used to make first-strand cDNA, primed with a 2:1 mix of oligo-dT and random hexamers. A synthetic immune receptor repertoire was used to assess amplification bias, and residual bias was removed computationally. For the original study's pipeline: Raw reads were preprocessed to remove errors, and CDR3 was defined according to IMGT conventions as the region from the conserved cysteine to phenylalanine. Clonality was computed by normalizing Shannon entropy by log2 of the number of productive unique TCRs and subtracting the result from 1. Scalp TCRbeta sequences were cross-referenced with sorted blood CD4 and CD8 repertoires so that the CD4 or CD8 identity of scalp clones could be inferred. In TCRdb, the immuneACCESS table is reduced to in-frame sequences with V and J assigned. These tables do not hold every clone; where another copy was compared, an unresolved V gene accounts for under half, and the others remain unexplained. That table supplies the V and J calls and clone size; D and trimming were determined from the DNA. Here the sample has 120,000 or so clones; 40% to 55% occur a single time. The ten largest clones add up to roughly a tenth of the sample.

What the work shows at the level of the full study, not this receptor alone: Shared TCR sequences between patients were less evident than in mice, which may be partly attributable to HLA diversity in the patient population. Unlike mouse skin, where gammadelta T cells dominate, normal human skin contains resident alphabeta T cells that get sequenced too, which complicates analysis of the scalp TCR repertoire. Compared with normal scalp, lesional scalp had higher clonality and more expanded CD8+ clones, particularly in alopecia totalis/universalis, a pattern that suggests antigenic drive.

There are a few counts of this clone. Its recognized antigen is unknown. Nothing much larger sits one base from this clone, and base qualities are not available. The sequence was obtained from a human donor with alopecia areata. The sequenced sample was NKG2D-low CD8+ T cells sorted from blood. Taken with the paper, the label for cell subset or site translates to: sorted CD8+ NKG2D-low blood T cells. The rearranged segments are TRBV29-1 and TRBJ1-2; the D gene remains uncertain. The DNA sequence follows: TGCAGCGTACCCGGCCCCCCGGCGGGGGGCTACACCTTC. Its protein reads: CSVPGPPAGGYTF. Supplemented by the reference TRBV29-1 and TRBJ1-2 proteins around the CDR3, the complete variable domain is SAVISQKPSRDICQRGTSLTIQCQVDSQVTMMFWYRQQPGQSLTLIATANQGSEATYESGFVIDKFPISRPNLTFSTLTVSNMSPEDSSIYLCSVPGPPAGGYTFGSGTRLTVV.